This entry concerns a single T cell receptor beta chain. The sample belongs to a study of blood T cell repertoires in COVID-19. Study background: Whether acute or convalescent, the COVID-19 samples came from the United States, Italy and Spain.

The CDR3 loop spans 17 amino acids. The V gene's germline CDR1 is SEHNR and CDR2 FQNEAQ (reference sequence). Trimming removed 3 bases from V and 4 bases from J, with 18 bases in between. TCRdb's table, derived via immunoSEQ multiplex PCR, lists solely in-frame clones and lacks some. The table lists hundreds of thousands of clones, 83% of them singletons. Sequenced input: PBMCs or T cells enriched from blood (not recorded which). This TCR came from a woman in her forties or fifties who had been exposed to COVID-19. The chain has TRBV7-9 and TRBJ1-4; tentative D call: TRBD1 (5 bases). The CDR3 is CASSLGRWRDYNEKLFF. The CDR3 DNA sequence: TGTGCCAGCAGCTTGGGAAGATGGAGGGACTATAATGAAAAACTGTTTTTT.